Following are 4 T cell receptor beta chains from one sample sequenced in a study of CD8+ T cells in alopecia areata. Extracted RNA was reverse transcribed into cDNA, the sequencing template. Clones were sequenced by immunoSEQ multiplex PCR, and TCRdb holds only the in-frame ones, with some missing. Of over 150,000 clones listed, 53% are singletons. Treatment specified: oral pan-JAK inhibitor, 5-10 mg twice daily. The sequencing used CD8+ T cells sorted from blood, collected at week 24, from a patient treated with tofacitinib. These receptors came from a human donor with alopecia areata.

This chain joins TRBV11-2 and TRBJ2-6; 10 positions agree with TRBD1. The CDR3 has 17 amino acids. V trimming: 3 bases; J trimming: 2 bases; junction bases outside the gene matches: 4. Germline V lookup: CDR1 SGHAT, CDR2 FQNNGV. The CDR3 nucleotides are TGTGCCAGCAGCTTTACTGGACAGGGGGCTGGGGCCAACGTCCTGACTTTC. Translated: CASSFTGQGAGANVLTF.

The rearrangement links TRBV5-4 to TRBJ1-2; D is uncertain. The V end lost 0 bases, the J end lost 5 bases, and 8 bases lay between the germline ends. Germline CDR1 SGHNT, CDR2 YYREEE (reference sequence). The CDR3 has 13 residues. The CDR3 sequence is CASSLAGTYGYTF. In nucleotides, the CDR3 is TGTGCCAGCAGCTTGGCGGGCACGTATGGCTACACCTTC.

This clone was counted between two and nine times. The gene calls are TRBV29-1 and TRBJ1-2; perhaps TRBD1 as D (6 bases). The V gene's germline CDR1 is SQVTM and CDR2 ANQGSEA. Deletions cut 6 bases from V and 0 bases from J, with 14 bases between. The CDR3 covers 14 residues. CDR3 protein: CSVETQGSNYGYTF. CDR3 DNA sequence: TGCAGCGTCGAGACCCAGGGGTCTAACTATGGCTACACCTTC.

This rearrangement joins TRBV30 to TRBJ2-1, with 8 bases aligning to TRBD1. The CDR3 extends over 14 amino acids. Germline V lookup: CDR1 GTSNPN, CDR2 SVGIG (reference sequence). V dropped 4 bases and J dropped 2; count of bases not matched to a gene: 4. DNA of the CDR3: TGTGCCTGGAACCCGGGACAGGCCTACAATGAGCAGTTCTTC. It specifies CAWNPGQAYNEQFF.